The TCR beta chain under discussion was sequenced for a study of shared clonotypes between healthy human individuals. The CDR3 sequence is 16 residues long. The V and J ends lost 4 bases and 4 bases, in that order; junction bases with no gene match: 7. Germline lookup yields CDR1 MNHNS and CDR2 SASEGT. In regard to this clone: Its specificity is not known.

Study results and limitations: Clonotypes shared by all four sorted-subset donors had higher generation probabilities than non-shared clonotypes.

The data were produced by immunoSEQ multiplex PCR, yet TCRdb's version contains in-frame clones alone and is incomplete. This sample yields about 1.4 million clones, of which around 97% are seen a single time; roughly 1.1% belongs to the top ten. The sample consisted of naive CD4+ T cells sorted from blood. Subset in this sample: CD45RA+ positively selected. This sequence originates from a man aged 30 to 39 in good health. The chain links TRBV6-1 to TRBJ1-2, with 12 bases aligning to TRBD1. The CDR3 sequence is CASSVTGTGGGYGYTF. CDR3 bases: TGTGCCAGCAGTGTTACCGGGACAGGGGGCGGCTATGGCTACACCTTC.